These T cell receptor beta chains were read from a single sample in a study of PD-1 blockade in classical Hodgkin lymphoma. Clones were read by immunoSEQ multiplex PCR, and TCRdb kept only the in-frame ones, dropping some. The repertoire holds several thousand clones, with around 71% as singletons. This material consisted of peripheral blood mononuclear cells (PBMCs), taken at baseline. The origin of the receptors is a human donor with classical Hodgkin lymphoma. Each CDR3 is given with its conserved first and last residue. D genes are given only for firm matches. A row's size may be missing; if present it is once, few, many or a size class.

TRBJ2-5	TRBV7-3	-	-	CASSSHPSETQYF	TGTGCCAGCAGCTCCCACCCCTCAGAGACCCAGTACTTC
TRBJ1-3	TRBV11-2	-	-	CASSSGRSGNTIYF	TGTGCCAGCAGCTCAGGGAGGTCTGGAAACACCATATATTTT
TRBJ2-7	TRBV2	-	TRBD2	CAGQSGTSPSYEQYF	TGTGCCGGTCAAAGCGGGACGTCCCCCTCCTACGAGCAGTACTTC
TRBJ2-5	TRBV9	-	-	CASSVPSGMKDETQYF	TGTGCCAGCAGCGTCCCCTCAGGCATGAAGGACGAGACCCAGTACTTC
TRBJ1-5	TRBV19	once	-	CASSIARTAGDQPQHF	TGTGCCAGTAGTATAGCCCGGACAGCAGGGGATCAGCCCCAGCATTTT
TRBJ1-1	TRBV6-5	-	TRBD1	CASSLRDREHTEAFF	TGTGCCAGCAGTCTACGGGACAGAGAACACACTGAAGCTTTCTTT
TRBJ2-6	TRBV6-1	-	TRBD1	CASSEKGQGAAGANVLTF	TGTGCCAGCAGTGAAAAGGGACAGGGGGCGGCTGGGGCCAACGTCCTGACTTTC
TRBJ2-7	TRBV28	-	TRBD2	CASSFGGRITYYEQYF	TGTGCCAGCAGTTTTGGCGGGAGGATAACTTACTACGAGCAGTACTTC
TRBJ2-7	TRBV5-6	-	TRBD2	CASSRTSGYEQYF	TGTGCCAGCAGCCGGACTAGCGGCTACGAGCAGTACTTC
TRBJ1-5	TRBV5-5	few	-	CASSLDGSSRPQPQHF	TGTGCCAGCAGCTTGGACGGGTCGTCCCGGCCTCAGCCCCAGCATTTT
TRBJ1-1	TRBV5-1	once	-	CASSGGTLLNTEAFF	TGCGCCAGCAGCGGCGGGACTTTATTGAACACTGAAGCTTTCTTT
TRBJ1-1	TRBV18	once	-	CASSLQGWGTEAFF	TGTGCCAGCTCATTACAGGGCTGGGGCACTGAAGCTTTCTTT
TRBJ2-1	TRBV10-3	once	-	CAIGRGADEQFF	TGTGCCATCGGCCGGGGGGCCGATGAGCAGTTCTTC
TRBJ2-5	TRBV6-1	-	TRBD1	CASSPLTGGKGTQYF	TGTGCCAGCAGCCCCCTCACAGGGGGCAAAGGGACCCAGTACTTC
TRBJ2-5	TRBV29-1	few	-	CSVEDPGPEETQYF	TGCAGCGTTGAAGATCCAGGGCCAGAAGAGACCCAGTACTTC
TRBJ2-3	TRBV9	-	TRBD2	CASSAGPAGRLSTQYF	TGTGCCAGCAGCGCGGGGCCAGCGGGGCGCTTGTCTACGCAGTATTTT
TRBJ1-6	TRBV2	-	-	CASRGAGLRSSPLHF	TGTGCCAGCAGAGGTGCAGGGTTGCGCAGTTCACCCCTCCACTTT
TRBJ1-5	TRBV7-8	few	-	CASSFDGTISNQPQHF	TGTGCCAGCAGCTTCGACGGGACTATAAGCAATCAGCCCCAGCATTTT
TRBJ2-7	TRBV11-2	-	TRBD2	CASSAAGTSGYEQYF	TGTGCCAGCAGCGCTGCCGGGACTAGCGGCTACGAGCAGTACTTC
TRBJ2-7	TRBV4-1	-	TRBD1	CASSYGQGLYEQYF	TGCGCCAGCAGCTACGGACAGGGTTTGTACGAGCAGTACTTC
TRBJ1-5	TRBV7-2	-	TRBD1	CASSLAYNRGLQPQHF	TGTGCCAGCAGCTTAGCTTACAACAGGGGACTACAGCCCCAGCATTTT
TRBJ2-7	TRBV9	-	-	CASSYSTTAGYEQYF	TGTGCCAGCAGTTACTCGACGACAGCCGGTTACGAGCAGTACTTC
TRBJ2-7	TRBV28	-	-	CASSSLYEQYF	TGTGCCAGCAGTTCACTATACGAGCAGTACTTC
TRBJ2-5	TRBV5-6	medium-sized	-	CASSSNGGTPVDTQYF	TGTGCCAGCAGCTCCAATGGCGGGACGCCGGTCGATACCCAGTACTTC
TRBJ1-1	TRBV20-1	-	-	CSKTGSPEAFF	TGCAGCAAAACAGGGTCCCCTGAAGCTTTCTTT
TRBJ2-7	TRBV7-9	few	TRBD2	CASSSTGPAGGHQDEQYF	TGTGCCAGCAGTTCGACAGGGCCTGCGGGAGGGCATCAGGACGAGCAGTACTTC
TRBJ2-3	TRBV4-3	-	-	CASSPTGPTDTQYF	TGCGCCAGCAGCCCGACGGGGCCGACAGATACGCAGTATTTT
TRBJ2-3	TRBV28	-	-	CASRWAGTWTDTQYF	TGTGCCAGCAGATGGGCCGGGACTTGGACAGATACGCAGTATTTT
TRBJ1-1	TRBV2	-	TRBD1	CASSRDRVNTEAFF	TGTGCCAGCAGCCGGGACAGGGTTAACACTGAAGCTTTCTTT
TRBJ1-5	TRBV19	-	-	CASSISQGTNQPQHF	TGTGCCAGTAGTATAAGTCAGGGGACTAATCAGCCCCAGCATTTT
TRBJ1-1	TRBV6-5	-	-	CASSSAEPGAFF	TGTGCCAGCAGTTCCGCCGAACCGGGAGCTTTCTTT
TRBJ2-1	TRBV5-1	-	-	CASSLQSSYNEQFF	TGCGCCAGCAGCTTACAGAGCTCCTACAATGAGCAGTTCTTC
TRBJ1-3	TRBV7-2	-	-	CASSPTGSRNTIYF	TGTGCCAGCAGCCCCACTGGGTCTCGAAACACCATATATTTT
TRBJ2-5	TRBV6-1	-	-	CASRVTTGETQYF	TGTGCCAGCAGGGTAACGACCGGGGAGACCCAGTACTTC
TRBJ2-6	TRBV19	-	-	CASSIRFSGANVLTF	TGTGCCAGTAGTATTCGATTCTCTGGGGCCAACGTCCTGACTTTC
TRBJ1-2	TRBV28	-	TRBD1	CASRTPGQGNYGYTF	TGTGCCAGCAGGACACCGGGACAGGGGAATTATGGCTACACCTTC
TRBJ1-1	TRBV4-3	-	-	CASSQGRTGMNTEAFF	TGCGCCAGCAGCCAGGGACGAACCGGGATGAACACTGAAGCTTTCTTT
TRBJ1-2	TRBV19	-	TRBD1	CASFPGQATNYGYTF	TGTGCCAGTTTCCCAGGACAGGCAACTAACTATGGCTACACCTTC
TRBJ2-2	TRBV29-1	once	-	CSVGGYENTGELFF	TGCAGCGTTGGAGGGTACGAGAACACCGGGGAGCTGTTTTTT
TRBJ2-5	TRBV9	-	-	CASSQDYRFFMAGRSQETQYF	TGTGCCAGCAGCCAAGATTACCGCTTTTTTATGGCGGGCCGGTCCCAAGAGACCCAGTACTTC
TRBJ2-1	TRBV5-1	few	-	CASSLESSYNEQFF	TGCGCCAGCAGCTTGGAGAGCTCCTACAATGAGCAGTTCTTC
TRBJ2-3	TRBV6-1	few	-	CASSSTDTQYF	TGTGCCAGCTCTAGCACGGATACGCAGTATTTT
TRBJ2-5	TRBV4-1	-	-	CASSSVGGEETQYF	TGCGCCAGCAGCTCGGTAGGGGGAGAAGAGACCCAGTACTTC
TRBJ2-1	TRBV11-2	-	-	CASSLRDTGNEQFF	TGTGCCAGCAGCTTAAGGGACACAGGCAATGAGCAGTTCTTC
TRBJ2-1	TRBV11-3	-	TRBD2	CASSAGGIEQFF	TGTGCCAGCAGCGCGGGGGGGATTGAGCAGTTCTTC
TRBJ1-4	TRBV2	-	-	CASQIGQEKLFF	TGTGCCAGCCAAATCGGACAGGAAAAACTGTTTTTT
TRBJ2-2	TRBV28	few	-	CATPGPNTGELFF	TGTGCCACCCCGGGTCCGAACACCGGGGAGCTGTTTTTT
TRBJ1-2	TRBV7-9	-	-	CASSLYPGGHYGYTF	TGTGCCAGCAGCTTATATCCGGGTGGGCACTATGGCTACACCTTC